Listed here is a single TCR beta chain. The CDR3 covers 20 residues. V dropped 1 base and J dropped 0; count of bases not matched to a gene: 12. Germline assignment: CDR1 LGHDT and CDR2 YNNKEL (reference sequence). In the original processing: Using reference gene primer amplification, nucleated cell counts were estimated. The method was immunoSEQ multiplex PCR; TCRdb's version includes in-frame clones alone and lacks a portion of them. D and trimming come from the DNA, and the V and J calls and clone size come from that table. Of 150,000 to 200,000 clones in the sample, around 90% were seen once. The sample is drawn from a study of blood T cell repertoires in COVID-19. Background on the study: Material from acute and convalescent COVID-19 was sourced from the United States, Italy and Spain.

The sample was peripheral blood. The chain has TRBV3-1 (or the pseudogene TRBV3-2) and TRBJ1-1; TRBD1 matches 12 bases. This TCR derives from a man aged 35 to 55 with acute or convalescent COVID-19. The chain's CDR3 is CASSQGLSLGTGGLNTEAFF. The DNA of the CDR3 is TGTGCCAGCAGCCAAGGGTTGAGTCTCGGGACAGGGGGCCTGAACACTGAAGCTTTCTTT.